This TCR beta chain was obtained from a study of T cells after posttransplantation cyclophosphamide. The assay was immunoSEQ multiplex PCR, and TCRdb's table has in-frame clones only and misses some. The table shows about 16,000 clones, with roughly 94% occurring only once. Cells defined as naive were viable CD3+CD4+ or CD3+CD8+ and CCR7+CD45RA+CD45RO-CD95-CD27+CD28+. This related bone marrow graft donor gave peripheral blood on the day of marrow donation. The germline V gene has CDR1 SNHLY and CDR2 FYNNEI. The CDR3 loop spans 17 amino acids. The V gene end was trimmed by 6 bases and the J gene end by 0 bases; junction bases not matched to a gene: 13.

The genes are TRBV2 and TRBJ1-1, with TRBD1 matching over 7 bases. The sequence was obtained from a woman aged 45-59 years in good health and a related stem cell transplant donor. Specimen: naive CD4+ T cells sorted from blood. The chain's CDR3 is CASSRVAGTDMNTEAFF. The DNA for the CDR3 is TGTGCCAGCAGCAGGGTGGCCGGGACAGATATGAACACTGAAGCTTTCTTT.